This TCR beta chain was profiled in a study of OX40 agonist ivuxolimab in advanced cancers. CDR3 length: 17 amino acids. Produced via immunoSEQ multiplex PCR; TCRdb's table is partial and in-frame only. The sample gives around 100,000 clones, about 91% of which show up once; roughly 0.56% is in the top ten. This receptor was identified in an adult with an advanced solid tumor such as melanoma, head and neck, liver or kidney cancer. The sequenced sample was CD4+ or CD8+ T cells sorted from blood, obtained in a trial of the OX40 agonist ivuxolimab. The chain has TRBV21-1 and TRBJ2-7; TRBD2 was called by the table and not checked on the DNA. TRBV21-1 is a known pseudogene. The CDR3 reads CASSKNGWLYPHYEQYF. CDR3 sequence (DNA): TGTGCCAGCAGCAAGAACGGGTGGCTTTACCCCCACTACGAGCAGTACTTC.